These T cell receptor beta chains were read from a single sample in a study of CD8+CD57+ T cells in acquired aplastic anemia. TCRdb re-called the reads with MiXCR, one entry per CDR3 protein. The data show under 200,000 distinct CDR3 sequences, around half seen once. What was sequenced was sorted CD4+, CD8+, or CD8+CD57+ T cells (not recorded which) from PBMCs. These receptors were collected from a human donor with aplastic anemia. Each CDR3 is given with its conserved first and last residue. Each record gives: D gene, V gene, J gene, clone size, CDR3 DNA, CDR3 protein. D genes are given only for firm matches. Some rows have no size entry. The others give once, few or many, or a class for an expanded clone.

d_call: -; v_call: TRBV3-1; j_call: TRBJ2-7; clone_size: once; cdr3_nt: TGTGCCAGCAGCCGAACAGAGAACTACGAGCAGTACTTC; cdr3_aa: CASSRTENYEQYF
d_call: TRBD1; v_call: TRBV9; j_call: TRBJ2-1; clone_size: -; cdr3_nt: TGTGCCAGCAGCGTAGGACAGGGGTATGAGCAGATCTTC; cdr3_aa: CASSVGQGYEQIF
d_call: TRBD2; v_call: TRBV9; j_call: TRBJ2-2; clone_size: many; cdr3_nt: TGTGCCAGCAGCGTAGCAGGACTAGGGTACACCGGGGAGCTGTTTTTT; cdr3_aa: CASSVAGLGYTGELFF
d_call: -; v_call: TRBV5-1; j_call: TRBJ1-1; clone_size: -; cdr3_nt: TGCGCCAGCAGCTTGGTGAGGGGGGCGAGGACTGAAGCTTTCTTT; cdr3_aa: CASSLVRGARTEAFF
d_call: -; v_call: TRBV19; j_call: TRBJ2-1; clone_size: -; cdr3_nt: TGTGCCAGTAGTACTTCAGGGCACTCCTACAATGAGCAGTTCTTC; cdr3_aa: CASSTSGHSYNEQFF
d_call: -; v_call: TRBV28; j_call: TRBJ1-4; clone_size: -; cdr3_nt: TGTGCCAGCAGTTTAACTCAAATTGAAAAACTGTTTTTT; cdr3_aa: CASSLTQIEKLFF
d_call: -; v_call: TRBV3-1; j_call: TRBJ2-1; clone_size: many; cdr3_nt: TGTGCCAGCAGCCAAGATCCCGGAGGTGAGCAGTTCTTC; cdr3_aa: CASSQDPGGEQFF
d_call: TRBD1; v_call: TRBV7-3; j_call: TRBJ1-2; clone_size: -; cdr3_nt: TGTGCCAGCAGCCGTGGGACAGGTCTCGGCTACACCTTC; cdr3_aa: CASSRGTGLGYTF
d_call: -; v_call: TRBV2; j_call: TRBJ1-2; clone_size: many; cdr3_nt: TGTGCCAGCAGGTCGATAGGGGACTATGGCTACACCTTC; cdr3_aa: CASRSIGDYGYTF
d_call: TRBD1; v_call: TRBV19; j_call: TRBJ1-1; clone_size: many; cdr3_nt: TGTGCCAGTAGTATAGCGACAGGGGGCGACCCTGAAGCTTTCTTT; cdr3_aa: CASSIATGGDPEAFF
d_call: -; v_call: TRBV14; j_call: TRBJ2-7; clone_size: many; cdr3_nt: TGTGCCAGCAGCCAGACAGGCACCGAGCAGTACTTC; cdr3_aa: CASSQTGTEQYF
d_call: -; v_call: TRBV10-3; j_call: TRBJ1-2; clone_size: -; cdr3_nt: TGTGCCATCGGGCCCCGAAGGGGGGCGCCTCTTGGCTACACCTTC; cdr3_aa: CAIGPRRGAPLGYTF
d_call: -; v_call: TRBV11-2; j_call: TRBJ1-5; clone_size: -; cdr3_nt: TGTGCCAGCAGCGGTGAGGGAATCGACATCAATCAGCCCCAGCATTTT; cdr3_aa: CASSGEGIDINQPQHF
d_call: -; v_call: TRBV18; j_call: TRBJ2-3; clone_size: -; cdr3_nt: TGTGCCAGCTCACGGACTGGCGATACGCAGTATTTT; cdr3_aa: CASSRTGDTQYF
d_call: TRBD2; v_call: TRBV6-2/TRBV6-3; j_call: TRBJ2-1; clone_size: -; cdr3_nt: TGTGCCAGCAGTTCCGACCCACTGGCGGGAGGTTTTAATGAGCAGTTCTTC; cdr3_aa: CASSSDPLAGGFNEQFF